This T cell receptor beta chain stems from a study of blood T cell repertoires in COVID-19. Germline lookup yields CDR1 WNHNN and CDR2 SYGVQD (reference sequence). This CDR3 spans 17 amino acids. V was pared by 2 bases and J by 6 bases, with 19 bases between. Profiled with immunoSEQ multiplex PCR; TCRdb holds only in-frame clones, not every one. In the table there are more than 400,000 clones, approximately 85% of which are singletons. The sequence was collected from a human donor in a cohort sampled during active COVID-19. The V call is TRBV10-1, the J call TRBJ2-2; no definite D call. The sample taken for sequencing was peripheral blood. The CDR3 nucleotides read TGCGCCAGCAGTGAGGGTAGTAGCCAGTTGTTCGCCGGGGAGCTGTTTTTT. This translates into CASSEGSSQLFAGELFF.